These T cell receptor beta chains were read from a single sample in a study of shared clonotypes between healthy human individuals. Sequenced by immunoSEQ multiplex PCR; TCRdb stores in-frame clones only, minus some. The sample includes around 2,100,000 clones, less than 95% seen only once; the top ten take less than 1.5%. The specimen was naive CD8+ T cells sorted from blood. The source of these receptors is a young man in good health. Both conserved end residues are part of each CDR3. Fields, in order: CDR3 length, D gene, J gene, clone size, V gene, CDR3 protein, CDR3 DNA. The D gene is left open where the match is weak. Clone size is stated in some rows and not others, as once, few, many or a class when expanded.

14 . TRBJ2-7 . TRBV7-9 CASSHRDKAYEQYF TGTGCCAGCAGCCACCGGGACAAAGCCTACGAGCAGTACTTC
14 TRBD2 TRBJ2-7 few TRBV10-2 CASSSSGGSYEQYF TGCGCCAGCAGCAGTAGCGGGGGCTCCTACGAGCAGTACTTC
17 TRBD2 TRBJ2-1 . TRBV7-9 CASSPPGLAGDNNEQFF TGTGCCAGCAGCCCGCCGGGACTAGCGGGGGATAATAATGAGCAGTTCTTC
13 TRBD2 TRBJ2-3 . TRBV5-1 CASSLAGGDTQYF TGCGCCAGCAGCTTAGCGGGAGGAGATACGCAGTATTTT
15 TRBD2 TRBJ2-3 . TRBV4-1 CASSLERGGEDTQYF TGCGCCAGCAGCCTCGAGCGGGGGGGCGAAGATACGCAGTATTTT
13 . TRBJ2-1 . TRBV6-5 CASSYSEDFEQFF TGTGCCAGCAGTTACTCGGAAGATTTCGAGCAGTTCTTC
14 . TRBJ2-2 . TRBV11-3 CASSELSDSGELFF TGTGCCAGCAGCGAACTCTCCGACAGCGGGGAGCTGTTTTTT
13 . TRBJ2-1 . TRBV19 CASSTRSYNEQFF TGTGCCAGTAGTACCCGGAGCTACAATGAGCAGTTCTTC
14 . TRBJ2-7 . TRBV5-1 CASSLNRVKYEQYF TGCGCCAGCAGCTTGAACAGGGTAAAGTACGAGCAGTACTTC
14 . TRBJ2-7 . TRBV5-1 CASSWPTDTYEQYF TGCGCCAGCAGCTGGCCGACAGACACCTACGAGCAGTACTTC